Reported below is one T cell receptor (beta chain). Its antigen is undetermined. The ends lost 6 bases at V and 3 bases at J; junction bases unmatched: 4. CDR3 size: 13 residues. In germline, CDR1 is SNHLY, CDR2 FYNNEI. A sample-barcoded 5' primer and a J-beta primer mix were used in a second PCR of roughly 7 to 11 cycles. A 12-random-nucleotide template-switch adaptor tagged each cDNA molecule. A minimum of 3 million CDR3-containing paired-end reads was obtained for each sample. TCRdb analysed the 5' RACE reads with MiXCR anew, one entry per CDR3 protein. The sample contains 1.5 million to 2 million distinct CDR3 sequences, more than 35% of which appear only once. These data belong to a study of blood T cells in healthy people across ages. Aged roughly 6 to 90, donors were systemically healthy Caucasians from Russia. Findings of the study overall: Observed TCR beta diversity showed a strong correlation with the percentage of naive T cells as measured by flow cytometry.

The chain joins TRBV2 to TRBJ2-7; 8 nucleotides agree with TRBD1. Sequenced input: blood. The sequence was collected from a human donor in good health. CDR3 in DNA: TGTGCCAGCAGGGGACAGGTCTACTACGAGCAGTACTTC. This translates into CASRGQVYYEQYF.